This T cell receptor (beta chain) was observed in a study of blood T cell repertoires in COVID-19. CDR3 length: 17 amino acids. V dropped 4 bases and J dropped 0; count of bases not matched to a gene: 8. The germline CDR1 and CDR2 sequences are SNHLY and FYNNEI. TCRdb's copy holds only in-frame clones and misses some; the assay was immunoSEQ multiplex PCR. The profile covers around 300,000 clones, with 90% appearing a single time and around 0.96% taken by the ten largest. The J gene is TRBJ2-3, the V gene TRBV2; 9 nucleotides agree with TRBD2. This clonotype was sampled from a woman between 40 and 55 years old with COVID-19, enrolled during active disease. The sequenced sample consisted of peripheral blood. The CDR3 DNA is TGTGCCAGCAGTGGAACCAGCGGGAGGCTAAGCACAGATACGCAGTATTTT. Amino acid sequence: CASSGTSGRLSTDTQYF.